This section outlines one T cell receptor beta chain sequence together with its context. Seattle enrolled patients during active infection and tracked them longitudinally. Original handling: The authors estimated nucleated cell counts from reference gene primer amplification. Assay: immunoSEQ multiplex PCR; the TCRdb copy retains only in-frame clones and omits some. Clone size and V and J calls were adopted from that table, with D and trimming inferred from the DNA. This sample carries about 170,000 clones, about 90% of them seen once, and the ten largest clones take 10% to 11%. The data belong to a study of blood T cell repertoires in COVID-19. Across the study: COVID-19 samples collected from the United States, Italy and Spain covered acute and convalescent phases. PBMCs, B-cell-depleted T cells, or T cells provided the cDNA or gDNA that made up the material.

Trimming took off 5 bases at V and 3 bases at J, with 10 bases between the two ends. Germline V lookup: CDR1 ENHRY, CDR2 SYGVKD. This CDR3 is 13 amino acids long. This receptor was obtained from a woman aged 55-75 years with COVID-19, enrolled during active disease. The genes are TRBV10-3 and TRBJ1-1, with D possibly TRBD1 on 6 matching bases. What was sequenced was peripheral blood. Written as DNA, the CDR3 is TGTGCCATCAGTCAGGCAGGGGACACTGAAGCTTTCTTT. Its translation: CAISQAGDTEAFF.